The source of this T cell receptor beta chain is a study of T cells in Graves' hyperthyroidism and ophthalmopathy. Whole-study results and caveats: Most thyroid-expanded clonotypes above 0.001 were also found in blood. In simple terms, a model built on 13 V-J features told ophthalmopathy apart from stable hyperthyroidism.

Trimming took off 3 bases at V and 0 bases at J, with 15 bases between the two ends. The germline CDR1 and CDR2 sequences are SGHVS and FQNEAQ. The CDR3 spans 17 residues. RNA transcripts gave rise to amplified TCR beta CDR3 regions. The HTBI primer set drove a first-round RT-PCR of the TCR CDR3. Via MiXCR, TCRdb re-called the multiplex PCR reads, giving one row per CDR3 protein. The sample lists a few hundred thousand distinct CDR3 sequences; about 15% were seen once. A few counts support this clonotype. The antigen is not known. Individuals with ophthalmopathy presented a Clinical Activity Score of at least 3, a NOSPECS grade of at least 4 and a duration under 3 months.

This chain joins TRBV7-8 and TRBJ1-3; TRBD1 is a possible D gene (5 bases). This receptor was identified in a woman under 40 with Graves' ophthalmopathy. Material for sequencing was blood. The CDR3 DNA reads TGTGCCAGCAGCTTTAGTGGGGGTTCCGGCTCTGGAAACACCATATATTTT. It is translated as CASSFSGGSGSGNTIYF.